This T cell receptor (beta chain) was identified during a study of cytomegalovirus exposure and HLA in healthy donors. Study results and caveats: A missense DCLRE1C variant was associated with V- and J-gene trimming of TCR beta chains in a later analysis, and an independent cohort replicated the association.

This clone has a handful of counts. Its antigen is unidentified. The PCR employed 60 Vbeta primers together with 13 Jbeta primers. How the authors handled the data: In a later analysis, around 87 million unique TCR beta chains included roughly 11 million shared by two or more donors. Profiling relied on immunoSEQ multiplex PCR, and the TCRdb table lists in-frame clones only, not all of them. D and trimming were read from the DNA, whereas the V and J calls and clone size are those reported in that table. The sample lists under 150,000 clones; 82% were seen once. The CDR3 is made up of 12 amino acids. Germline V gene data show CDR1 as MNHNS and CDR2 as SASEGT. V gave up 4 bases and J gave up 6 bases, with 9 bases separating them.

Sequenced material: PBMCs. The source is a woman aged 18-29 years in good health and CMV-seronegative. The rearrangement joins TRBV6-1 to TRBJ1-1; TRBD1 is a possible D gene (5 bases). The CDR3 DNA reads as TGTGCCAGCAGTGGCAGGGTGTCTGAAGCTTTCTTT. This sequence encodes CASSGRVSEAFF.